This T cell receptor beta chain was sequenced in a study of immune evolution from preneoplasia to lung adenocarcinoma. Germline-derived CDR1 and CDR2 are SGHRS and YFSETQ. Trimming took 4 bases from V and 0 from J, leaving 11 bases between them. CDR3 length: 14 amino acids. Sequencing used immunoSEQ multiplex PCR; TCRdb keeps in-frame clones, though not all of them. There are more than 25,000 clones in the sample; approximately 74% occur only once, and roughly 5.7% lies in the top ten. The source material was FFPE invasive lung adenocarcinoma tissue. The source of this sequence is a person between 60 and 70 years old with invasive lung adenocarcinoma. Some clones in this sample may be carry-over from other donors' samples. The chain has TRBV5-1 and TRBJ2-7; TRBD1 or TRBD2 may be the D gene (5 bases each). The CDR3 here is CASSHGTYSYEQYF. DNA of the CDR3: TGCGCCAGCAGCCACGGGACGTACTCCTACGAGCAGTACTTC.